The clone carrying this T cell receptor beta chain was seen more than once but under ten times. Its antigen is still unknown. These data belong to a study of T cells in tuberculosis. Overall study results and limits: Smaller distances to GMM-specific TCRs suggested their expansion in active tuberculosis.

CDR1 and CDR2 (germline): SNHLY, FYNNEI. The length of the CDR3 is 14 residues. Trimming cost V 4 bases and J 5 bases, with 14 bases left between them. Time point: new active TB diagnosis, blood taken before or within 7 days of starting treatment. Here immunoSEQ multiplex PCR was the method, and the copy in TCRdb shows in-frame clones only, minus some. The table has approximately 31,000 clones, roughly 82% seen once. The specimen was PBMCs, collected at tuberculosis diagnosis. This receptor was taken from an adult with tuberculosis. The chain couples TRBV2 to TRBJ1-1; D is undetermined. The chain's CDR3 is CASSVERAETEAFF. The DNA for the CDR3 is TGTGCCAGCAGTGTTGAGAGGGCAGAGACTGAAGCTTTCTTT.